The rows below give T cell receptor beta chains drawn from one sample of a study of T-cell reconstitution after alpha-beta-depleted transplantation in children. TCRdb analysed the PCR reads with MiXCR anew, one entry per CDR3 protein. The sample comprises approximately 270,000 distinct CDR3 sequences, more than 9% of which are singletons, and over 9% rests with the top ten. The material was PBMCs from the stem cell graft donor, obtained from the stem cell graft. The receptors were gathered from a human donor who donated a stem cell graft to a child with SCID. The CDR3 runs from the conserved cysteine through the conserved F or W. The order of the fields is clone size, D gene, J gene, V gene, CDR3 protein, CDR3 DNA. A D gene is named only where the DNA matches it firmly. A clone size is listed for some rows: how often the clone was seen (once, few, many), or a class if it is expanded.

size: NA; D: NA; J: TRBJ2-2; V: TRBV7-3; CDR3: CASSIEYTGELFF; DNA: TGTGCCAGCAGTATAGAGTACACCGGGGAGCTGTTTTTT
size: many; D: NA; J: TRBJ2-1; V: TRBV24-1; CDR3: CATSRGASYNEQFF; DNA: TGTGCCACCAGTCGGGGGGCTTCCTACAATGAGCAGTTCTTC
size: few; D: TRBD1; J: TRBJ2-5; V: TRBV20-1; CDR3: CSAREQGGETQYF; DNA: TGCAGTGCTAGAGAACAGGGGGGAGAGACCCAGTACTTC
size: few; D: NA; J: TRBJ2-1; V: TRBV6-5; CDR3: CASSYWQGEQFF; DNA: TGTGCCAGCAGTTACTGGCAGGGGGAGCAGTTCTTC
size: many; D: TRBD1; J: TRBJ2-7; V: TRBV6-5; CDR3: CASSWDRNFYEQYF; DNA: TGTGCCAGCAGTTGGGACAGGAACTTCTACGAGCAGTACTTC
size: NA; D: TRBD1; J: TRBJ2-5; V: TRBV25-1; CDR3: CASSETRDRAGETQYF; DNA: TGTGCCAGCAGTGAGACCCGGGACAGGGCCGGGGAGACCCAGTACTTC
size: many; D: NA; J: TRBJ1-1; V: TRBV20-1; CDR3: CSARDMVSGNLDTEAFF; DNA: TGCAGTGCTAGAGATATGGTGTCAGGGAATTTGGACACTGAAGCTTTCTTT
size: NA; D: NA; J: TRBJ1-6; V: TRBV5-5; CDR3: CASSLQVENSPLHF; DNA: TGTGCCAGCAGCTTGCAGGTGGAAAATTCACCCCTCCACTTT
size: few; D: TRBD2; J: TRBJ2-5; V: TRBV5-1; CDR3: CASSSGLADRTQYF; DNA: TGCGCCAGCAGCTCCGGACTAGCTGATCGGACCCAGTACTTC
size: few; D: TRBD1; J: TRBJ2-2; V: TRBV14; CDR3: CASSRPGQPNTGELFF; DNA: TGTGCCAGCAGCCGACCGGGACAGCCGAACACCGGGGAGCTGTTTTTT
size: few; D: TRBD1; J: TRBJ2-3; V: TRBV20-1; CDR3: CSAGTGFRAQDTQYF; DNA: TGCAGTGCTGGGACAGGGTTTAGGGCCCAAGATACGCAGTATTTT
size: many; D: TRBD1; J: TRBJ1-1; V: TRBV3-1; CDR3: CASTPRTGNTEAFF; DNA: TGTGCCAGCACCCCGAGGACAGGGAACACTGAAGCTTTCTTT
size: few; D: NA; J: TRBJ2-7; V: TRBV6-1; CDR3: CASGVYEQYF; DNA: TGTGCCAGCGGCGTCTACGAGCAGTACTTC
size: many; D: NA; J: TRBJ1-5; V: TRBV20-1; CDR3: CSATGGSNQPQHF; DNA: TGCAGTGCTACTGGGGGGAGCAATCAGCCCCAGCATTTT
size: NA; D: TRBD1; J: TRBJ1-1; V: TRBV24-1; CDR3: CATRSPHRGNTEAFF; DNA: TGTGCCACCAGGTCGCCTCACAGGGGGAACACTGAAGCTTTCTTT
size: NA; D: NA; J: TRBJ1-1; V: TRBV27; CDR3: CASSLWAVGSGEAFF; DNA: TGTGCCAGCAGTTTATGGGCAGTTGGTTCCGGTGAAGCTTTCTTT
size: many; D: NA; J: TRBJ1-1; V: TRBV4-1; CDR3: CASSYGGSEAFF; DNA: TGCGCCAGCAGCTACGGGGGTAGTGAAGCTTTCTTT
size: NA; D: NA; J: TRBJ1-5; V: TRBV5-6; CDR3: CASSSRQGGGNQPQHF; DNA: TGTGCCAGCAGCTCCCGCCAGGGAGGAGGCAATCAGCCCCAGCATTTT
size: NA; D: TRBD1; J: TRBJ2-1; V: TRBV27; CDR3: CASSPQGALNEQFF; DNA: TGTGCCAGCAGTCCCCAGGGGGCGCTGAATGAGCAGTTCTTC
size: NA; D: NA; J: TRBJ1-2; V: TRBV10-3; CDR3: CAISEDIYGYTF; DNA: TGTGCCATCAGTGAGGACATCTATGGCTACACCTTC
size: many; D: NA; J: TRBJ1-1; V: TRBV20-1; CDR3: CSARTYQGKAEAFF; DNA: TGCAGTGCTAGAACCTATCAGGGAAAGGCTGAAGCTTTCTTT
size: NA; D: TRBD1; J: TRBJ2-1; V: TRBV12-3/TRBV12-4; CDR3: CASSIRTGYEQFF; DNA: TGTGCCAGCAGTATCCGGACAGGGTATGAGCAGTTCTTC
size: few; D: TRBD1; J: TRBJ2-7; V: TRBV29-1; CDR3: CSVAGTGEQYF; DNA: TGCAGCGTAGCTGGGACAGGGGAGCAGTACTTC
size: many; D: NA; J: TRBJ1-1; V: TRBV2; CDR3: CASSQAPNTEAFF; DNA: TGTGCCAGCAGTCAAGCCCCGAACACTGAAGCTTTCTTT
size: few; D: NA; J: TRBJ2-7; V: TRBV7-9; CDR3: CASSLGSRALQSYEQYF; DNA: TGTGCCAGCAGCTTAGGTTCCAGAGCCCTCCAATCCTACGAGCAGTACTTC
size: many; D: NA; J: TRBJ1-1; V: TRBV3-1; CDR3: CASSPGASEAFF; DNA: TGTGCCAGCAGCCCAGGGGCTTCTGAAGCTTTCTTT
size: NA; D: NA; J: TRBJ2-7; V: TRBV5-1; CDR3: CASSRTGSYSYEQYF; DNA: TGCGCCAGCAGCCGTACAGGGTCCTACTCCTACGAGCAGTACTTC
size: few; D: NA; J: TRBJ2-7; V: TRBV19; CDR3: CASSAQRGTYEQYF; DNA: TGTGCCAGTAGTGCCCAGAGGGGGACCTACGAGCAGTACTTC
size: NA; D: NA; J: TRBJ1-1; V: TRBV7-3; CDR3: CASSLTAGNTEAFF; DNA: TGTGCCAGCAGCTTAACCGCAGGGAACACTGAAGCTTTCTTT
size: few; D: NA; J: TRBJ1-5; V: TRBV24-1; CDR3: CATSADSNQPQHF; DNA: TGTGCCACCAGTGCGGATAGCAATCAGCCCCAGCATTTT
size: few; D: NA; J: TRBJ2-1; V: TRBV3-1; CDR3: CASSQAGGPGMEFF; DNA: TGTGCCAGCAGCCAAGCCGGGGGGCCGGGGATGGAGTTCTTC
size: few; D: NA; J: TRBJ1-2; V: TRBV14; CDR3: CASSQGGRFISYTF; DNA: TGTGCCAGCAGCCAAGGTGGTCGGTTCATTAGCTACACCTTC
size: few; D: NA; J: TRBJ1-1; V: TRBV10-3; CDR3: CAINRDGNTEAFF; DNA: TGTGCCATCAATCGCGACGGGAACACTGAAGCTTTCTTT
size: many; D: NA; J: TRBJ2-3; V: TRBV5-1; CDR3: CASNMGPSTDTQYF; DNA: TGCGCCAGCAATATGGGCCCTAGCACAGATACGCAGTATTTT
size: many; D: NA; J: TRBJ1-1; V: TRBV3-1; CDR3: CASSPGQMNTEAFF; DNA: TGTGCCAGCAGCCCCGGACAGATGAACACTGAAGCTTTCTTT
size: few; D: NA; J: TRBJ2-1; V: TRBV27; CDR3: CASSFSFGYNEQFF; DNA: TGTGCCAGCAGTTTTAGTTTTGGATACAATGAGCAGTTCTTC
size: few; D: NA; J: TRBJ1-1; V: TRBV5-1; CDR3: CASSLGQVAGAFF; DNA: TGCGCCAGCAGCTTGGGACAGGTGGCTGGGGCTTTCTTT
size: few; D: NA; J: TRBJ2-7; V: TRBV7-6; CDR3: CASSLAWDYEQYF; DNA: TGTGCCAGCAGCTTAGCATGGGACTACGAGCAGTACTTC
size: NA; D: NA; J: TRBJ2-3; V: TRBV5-5; CDR3: CASTPHLGPDTQYF; DNA: TGTGCCAGCACCCCACATCTAGGGCCAGATACGCAGTATTTT
size: NA; D: NA; J: TRBJ2-7; V: TRBV29-1; CDR3: CSVEGGRTYEQYF; DNA: TGCAGCGTTGAAGGGGGCCGGACATACGAGCAGTACTTC
size: many; D: NA; J: TRBJ2-3; V: TRBV12-3/TRBV12-4; CDR3: CASSLGQGLDTDTQYF; DNA: TGTGCCAGCAGTTTAGGTCAGGGGCTCGACACAGATACGCAGTATTTT
size: few; D: NA; J: TRBJ2-1; V: TRBV2; CDR3: CASRLQVNEQFF; DNA: TGTGCCAGCAGACTGCAAGTCAATGAGCAGTTCTTC
size: few; D: NA; J: TRBJ1-1; V: TRBV10-2; CDR3: CASTKQANTEAFF; DNA: TGCGCCAGCACCAAACAGGCGAACACTGAAGCTTTCTTT
size: few; D: NA; J: TRBJ1-2; V: TRBV11-2; CDR3: CASSDRSTYGYTF; DNA: TGTGCCAGCAGCGACAGGTCCACCTATGGCTACACCTTC
size: few; D: TRBD1; J: TRBJ1-5; V: TRBV15; CDR3: CATSRERGRAGNQPQHF; DNA: TGTGCCACCAGCAGAGAGAGGGGGCGCGCAGGCAATCAGCCCCAGCATTTT
size: NA; D: NA; J: TRBJ2-2; V: TRBV6-5; CDR3: CASSYFGDTGELFF; DNA: TGTGCCAGCAGTTACTTTGGAGACACCGGGGAGCTGTTTTTT
size: NA; D: TRBD2; J: TRBJ2-1; V: TRBV6-5; CDR3: CASSYSSGVYNEQFF; DNA: TGTGCCAGCAGTTACTCGAGCGGGGTTTACAATGAGCAGTTCTTC
size: NA; D: NA; J: TRBJ2-6; V: TRBV5-4; CDR3: CASSAPKEGTGANVLTF; DNA: TGTGCCAGCAGCGCCCCTAAGGAGGGTACTGGGGCCAACGTCCTGACTTTC
size: NA; D: TRBD2; J: TRBJ2-1; V: TRBV20-1; CDR3: CSAGQAGKYNEQFF; DNA: TGCAGCGCGGGGCAAGCGGGGAAATACAATGAGCAGTTCTTC
size: NA; D: TRBD1; J: TRBJ2-1; V: TRBV20-1; CDR3: CSARVWGQGATSEQFF; DNA: TGCAGTGCTAGAGTCTGGGGACAGGGCGCTACTAGCGAGCAGTTCTTC
size: NA; D: NA; J: TRBJ2-2; V: TRBV27; CDR3: CASSLPGPGSGELFF; DNA: TGTGCCAGCAGTTTACCGGGCCCAGGGTCCGGGGAGCTGTTTTTT
size: many; D: TRBD2; J: TRBJ2-7; V: TRBV2; CDR3: CASRDYTYEQYF; DNA: TGTGCCAGCCGGGACTATACCTACGAGCAGTACTTC
size: few; D: TRBD2; J: TRBJ2-7; V: TRBV6-4; CDR3: CASRRIEGLAGGTPYEQYF; DNA: TGTGCCAGCAGACGTATAGAGGGACTAGCGGGGGGGACCCCCTACGAGCAGTACTTC
size: NA; D: TRBD2; J: TRBJ2-5; V: TRBV7-2; CDR3: CASQRASGGETQYF; DNA: TGTGCCAGCCAGAGGGCTAGCGGGGGGGAGACCCAGTACTTC
size: few; D: NA; J: TRBJ1-4; V: TRBV20-1; CDR3: CSARDLFIANEKLFF; DNA: TGCAGTGCTAGGGACCTTTTCATTGCTAATGAAAAACTGTTTTTT
size: NA; D: NA; J: TRBJ1-3; V: TRBV3-1; CDR3: CASSQRDPGNTIYF; DNA: TGTGCCAGCAGCCAACGGGATCCTGGAAACACCATATATTTT
size: NA; D: NA; J: TRBJ2-7; V: TRBV12-3/TRBV12-4; CDR3: CASSRPTGFREQYF; DNA: TGTGCCAGCAGTCGTCCAACAGGGTTCCGCGAGCAGTACTTC
size: NA; D: NA; J: TRBJ2-2; V: TRBV15; CDR3: CATSSLGTGELFF; DNA: TGTGCCACCAGCAGTCTAGGGACCGGGGAGCTGTTTTTT
size: NA; D: NA; J: TRBJ2-3; V: TRBV15; CDR3: CATSSRGPSLDTQYF; DNA: TGTGCCACCAGCAGCCGGGGTCCTAGCTTGGATACGCAGTATTTT